Shown below are 5 T cell receptor beta chains from a single sample sequenced in a study of graft-versus-host responses after intestinal transplantation. Method: immunoSEQ multiplex PCR; TCRdb's copy keeps in-frame clones and lacks some. The table records some 55,000 clones, under 95% of them present only once. Material: PBMCs, obtained nearly 670 days after intestinal transplant. These receptors were collected from a human patient who received an intestinal transplant, so some T cells may come from the graft donor.

The chain uses TRBV5-6 and TRBJ1-3, with 9 bases identical to TRBD1. CDR1 SGHDT and CDR2 YYEEEE come from the germline V gene. This CDR3 region has 17 residues. V lost 2 bases and J lost 1; bases outside the gene matches: 7. The CDR3 protein is CASSFGTGYRSGNTIYF. In nucleotides, the CDR3 is TGTGCCAGCAGCTTCGGGACAGGGTACAGGTCTGGAAACACCATATATTTT.

The rearrangement uses TRBV7-9 and TRBJ1-2; D not resolved. The CDR3 runs 12 residues. V lost 1 base and J 2 bases, leaving 2 bases between the germline ends. Germline V gene data show CDR1 as SEHNR and CDR2 as FQNEAQ (reference sequence). For the CDR3, the DNA is TGTGCCAGCAGCTTAGTAAACTATGGCTACACCTTC. Translated, it gives CASSLVNYGYTF.

J is TRBJ1-6 and V is TRBV2; D remains unclear. Trimming left V 6 bases short and J 0 bases short, with 9 bases between. The germline gives CDR1 SNHLY, CDR2 FYNNEI. The CDR3 consists of 15 residues. CDR3 coding DNA: TGTGCCAGCAGCCCCCGCAGCTCCTATAATTCACCCCTCCACTTT. Its protein product is CASSPRSSYNSPLHF.

The chain carries TRBV6-5 and TRBJ1-2; 7 bases match TRBD1. Germline loops: CDR1 MNHEY, CDR2 SVGAGI. The CDR3 spans 11 residues. V lost 6 bases and J lost 6; bases outside the gene matches: 1. CDR3 loop: CASSGTDGYTF. CDR3 DNA: TGTGCCAGCAGCGGGACAGATGGCTACACCTTC.

The chain carries TRBV19 and TRBJ1-2, with D possibly being TRBD1 (5 bases). The germline CDR1 and CDR2 sequences are LNHDA and SQIVND (reference sequence). Trimming left V 5 bases short and J 5 bases short, with 12 bases between. This CDR3 has 13 amino acids. The CDR3 spells CASSPPGEYGYTF. CDR3 in DNA: TGTGCCAGTAGTCCACCGGGGGAATATGGCTACACCTTC.